This is a list of T cell receptor beta chains from one sample in a study of response to subunit inactivated influenza vaccine. Each CDR3 protein is one row after TCRdb ran MiXCR on the RT-PCR reads. This sample carries fewer than 750,000 distinct CDR3 sequences, approximately 14% of them seen once, and the ten largest clones take 11%. The source was PBMCs from blood, collected 11 to 12 days after vaccination. The receptors were sampled from a middle-aged man who received an inactivated influenza vaccine. The CDR3 runs from the conserved cysteine through the conserved F or W. D genes are given only for firm matches. Where a row states a size, it is once, few, many or the class of an expanded clone; other rows omit it.

V gene: TRBV19
clone size: -
D gene: -
J gene: TRBJ1-5
CDR3 protein: CASSIIDSAGAQHF
CDR3 DNA: TGTGCCAGTAGTATTATCGACTCGGCGGGAGCCCAGCATTTT

V gene: TRBV29-1
clone size: many
D gene: -
J gene: TRBJ2-5
CDR3 protein: CSVSQAFQETQYF
CDR3 DNA: TGCAGCGTTTCACAGGCTTTCCAAGAGACCCAGTACTTC

V gene: TRBV29-1
clone size: few
D gene: -
J gene: TRBJ2-3
CDR3 protein: CSVEDRDSSRDTQYF
CDR3 DNA: TGCAGCGTTGAAGATAGGGACTCTAGCCGGGATACGCAGTATTTT

V gene: TRBV5-1
clone size: -
D gene: -
J gene: TRBJ2-2
CDR3 protein: CASSSGPYTGELFF
CDR3 DNA: TGCGCCAGCAGCTCGGGGCCGTACACCGGGGAGCTGTTTTTT

V gene: TRBV27
clone size: -
D gene: TRBD2
J gene: TRBJ2-3
CDR3 protein: CASSILAGDFPDTQYF
CDR3 DNA: TGTGCCAGCAGCATACTAGCGGGGGACTTCCCAGATACGCAGTATTTT

V gene: TRBV29-1
clone size: -
D gene: -
J gene: TRBJ2-5
CDR3 protein: CSGGHSQETQYF
CDR3 DNA: TGCAGCGGGGGACATTCTCAAGAGACCCAGTACTTC

V gene: TRBV29-1
clone size: few
D gene: -
J gene: TRBJ2-4
CDR3 protein: CSVDVLNIQYF
CDR3 DNA: TGCAGCGTTGACGTGCTGAACATTCAGTACTTC

V gene: TRBV28
clone size: -
D gene: -
J gene: TRBJ1-6
CDR3 protein: CASSLSVGPRAPLHF
CDR3 DNA: TGTGCCAGCAGTTTATCAGTCGGCCCCCGGGCACCCCTCCACTTT

V gene: TRBV6-1
clone size: -
D gene: TRBD1
J gene: TRBJ1-6
CDR3 protein: CASSEASQGGSPLHF
CDR3 DNA: TGTGCCAGCAGTGAAGCAAGCCAGGGGGGTTCACCCCTCCACTTT

V gene: TRBV14
clone size: -
D gene: -
J gene: TRBJ2-7
CDR3 protein: CASSMGLGAYYEQYF
CDR3 DNA: TGTGCCAGCAGCATGGGCCTTGGAGCGTACTACGAGCAGTACTTC

V gene: TRBV20-1
clone size: many
D gene: -
J gene: TRBJ2-5
CDR3 protein: CSARDSRELGTQYF
CDR3 DNA: TGCAGTGCCAGGGACTCCAGGGAGCTCGGGACCCAGTACTTC

V gene: TRBV29-1
clone size: few
D gene: -
J gene: TRBJ1-1
CDR3 protein: CSASQGGGTEAFF
CDR3 DNA: TGCAGCGCCTCCCAGGGAGGCGGCACTGAAGCTTTCTTT

V gene: TRBV28
clone size: -
D gene: TRBD2
J gene: TRBJ2-3
CDR3 protein: CASSPGLAQPTTTSTDTQYF
CDR3 DNA: TGTGCCAGCAGTCCGGGACTAGCGCAACCGACTACTACTAGCACAGATACGCAGTATTTT

V gene: TRBV18
clone size: -
D gene: -
J gene: TRBJ2-4
CDR3 protein: CASSPRITGDAIVAKNIQYF
CDR3 DNA: TGTGCCAGCTCACCACGAATTACGGGGGACGCAATAGTCGCCAAAAACATTCAGTACTTC

V gene: TRBV4-2
clone size: many
D gene: -
J gene: TRBJ2-2
CDR3 protein: CASMIFGNTGELFF
CDR3 DNA: TGTGCCAGTATGATCTTCGGGAACACCGGGGAGCTGTTTTTT

V gene: TRBV3-1
clone size: few
D gene: -
J gene: TRBJ2-7
CDR3 protein: CASSPATGAEEQYF
CDR3 DNA: TGTGCCAGCAGCCCTGCGACTGGGGCGGAGGAGCAGTACTTC

V gene: TRBV2
clone size: many
D gene: -
J gene: TRBJ2-4
CDR3 protein: CASSQGQFLKNIQYF
CDR3 DNA: TGTGCCAGCAGCCAAGGACAGTTCCTAAAAAACATTCAGTACTTC

V gene: TRBV5-5
clone size: -
D gene: -
J gene: TRBJ2-5
CDR3 protein: CASSLGWEGAGETQYF
CDR3 DNA: TGTGCCAGCAGCTTGGGATGGGAGGGGGCGGGAGAGACCCAGTACTTC

V gene: TRBV27
clone size: few
D gene: -
J gene: TRBJ2-3
CDR3 protein: CASSLRTRRGTDTQYF
CDR3 DNA: TGTGCCAGCAGCCTAAGAACCCGACGCGGCACAGATACGCAGTATTTT

V gene: TRBV6-2/TRBV6-3
clone size: -
D gene: TRBD1
J gene: TRBJ2-2
CDR3 protein: CASSYRGWATGELFF
CDR3 DNA: TGTGCCAGCAGCTACAGGGGGTGGGCCACCGGGGAGCTGTTTTTT

V gene: TRBV5-1
clone size: -
D gene: -
J gene: TRBJ2-7
CDR3 protein: CASSSLSGWNHEQYF
CDR3 DNA: TGCGCCAGCAGCTCCCTGAGCGGCTGGAACCACGAGCAGTACTTC

V gene: TRBV5-1
clone size: -
D gene: -
J gene: TRBJ2-3
CDR3 protein: CATGVVSTDTQYF
CDR3 DNA: TGCGCCACCGGGGTAGTCAGCACAGATACGCAGTATTTT

V gene: TRBV5-1
clone size: -
D gene: -
J gene: TRBJ1-2
CDR3 protein: CASSRMTLEGYTF
CDR3 DNA: TGCGCCAGCAGCCGCATGACGCTCGAAGGCTACACCTTC

V gene: TRBV10-3
clone size: -
D gene: -
J gene: TRBJ2-7
CDR3 protein: CAISESRGGGVEEQYF
CDR3 DNA: TGTGCCATCAGTGAGTCCCGAGGAGGGGGAGTTGAAGAGCAGTACTTC

V gene: TRBV7-6
clone size: -
D gene: -
J gene: TRBJ1-2
CDR3 protein: CASSFGGFYEGYTF
CDR3 DNA: TGTGCCAGCAGCTTTGGAGGGTTCTATGAGGGCTACACCTTC

V gene: TRBV4-3
clone size: many
D gene: TRBD1
J gene: TRBJ1-1
CDR3 protein: CASSQEWNRGRMNTEAFF
CDR3 DNA: TGCGCCAGCAGCCAAGAGTGGAACAGGGGGCGGATGAACACTGAAGCTTTCTTT

V gene: TRBV25-1
clone size: -
D gene: TRBD1
J gene: TRBJ2-3
CDR3 protein: CASSEKPGTGDTDTQYF
CDR3 DNA: TGTGCCAGCAGTGAAAAACCCGGGACAGGGGACACAGATACGCAGTATTTT

V gene: TRBV20-1
clone size: -
D gene: TRBD2
J gene: TRBJ2-1
CDR3 protein: CSARDLRGAPYNEQFF
CDR3 DNA: TGCAGTGCTAGAGATTTGCGGGGGGCCCCCTACAATGAGCAGTTCTTC

V gene: TRBV5-1
clone size: few
D gene: TRBD2
J gene: TRBJ2-2
CDR3 protein: CASSFRASGAPGELFF
CDR3 DNA: TGCGCCAGCAGCTTTAGGGCTAGCGGGGCTCCCGGGGAGCTGTTTTTT

V gene: TRBV7-8
clone size: -
D gene: TRBD2
J gene: TRBJ2-4
CDR3 protein: CASSPGGGYGIQYF
CDR3 DNA: TGTGCCAGCAGCCCCGGGGGGGGGTACGGCATTCAGTACTTC

V gene: TRBV10-3
clone size: few
D gene: -
J gene: TRBJ1-3
CDR3 protein: CAITPGMTVNTIYF
CDR3 DNA: TGTGCCATCACCCCAGGGATGACCGTGAACACCATATATTTT

V gene: TRBV24-1
clone size: -
D gene: -
J gene: TRBJ2-2
CDR3 protein: CATSDPNRGRNTGELFF
CDR3 DNA: TGTGCCACCAGTGACCCCAACCGAGGGCGGAACACCGGGGAGCTGTTTTTT

V gene: TRBV28
clone size: -
D gene: -
J gene: TRBJ1-2
CDR3 protein: CASSFIIVAAQGGYTF
CDR3 DNA: TGTGCCAGCAGTTTCATTATAGTGGCAGCCCAAGGCGGCTACACCTTC

V gene: TRBV20-1
clone size: few
D gene: -
J gene: TRBJ1-1
CDR3 protein: CSVTDPGQQNTEAFF
CDR3 DNA: TGCAGTGTAACAGACCCGGGACAACAGAACACTGAAGCTTTCTTT

V gene: TRBV11-2
clone size: -
D gene: -
J gene: TRBJ2-7
CDR3 protein: CASSLHRVDEQYF
CDR3 DNA: TGTGCCAGCAGCCTACACAGGGTTGACGAGCAGTACTTC

V gene: TRBV12-3/TRBV12-4
clone size: -
D gene: -
J gene: TRBJ2-7
CDR3 protein: CASSRDGYYEQYF
CDR3 DNA: TGTGCCAGCAGCCGAGACGGATACTACGAGCAGTACTTC

V gene: TRBV28
clone size: -
D gene: TRBD2
J gene: TRBJ2-7
CDR3 protein: CASSLVGGRGVYEQYF
CDR3 DNA: TGTGCCAGCAGTTTGGTCGGGGGGAGAGGTGTCTACGAGCAGTACTTC

V gene: TRBV7-2
clone size: -
D gene: -
J gene: TRBJ2-3
CDR3 protein: CASSLAGRLNHYSTDTQYF
CDR3 DNA: TGTGCCAGCAGCTTAGCGGGGAGGCTTAACCATTATAGCACAGATACGCAGTATTTT

V gene: TRBV20-1
clone size: -
D gene: TRBD2
J gene: TRBJ2-1
CDR3 protein: CSALPSGLAGAGYEQFF
CDR3 DNA: TGCAGTGCTCTTCCCTCGGGACTAGCGGGAGCCGGTTATGAGCAGTTCTTC

V gene: TRBV10-3
clone size: -
D gene: TRBD1
J gene: TRBJ1-4
CDR3 protein: CAISESTSGTGDEKLFF
CDR3 DNA: TGTGCCATCAGTGAGTCGACCTCAGGGACAGGGGATGAAAAACTGTTTTTT

V gene: TRBV5-1
clone size: many
D gene: TRBD2
J gene: TRBJ2-5
CDR3 protein: CASSLSGTRLQETQYF
CDR3 DNA: TGCGCCAGCAGCTTGTCCGGGACTAGACTTCAAGAGACCCAGTACTTC

V gene: TRBV20-1
clone size: many
D gene: TRBD1
J gene: TRBJ1-5
CDR3 protein: CSATGTGGYQPQHF
CDR3 DNA: TGCAGTGCTACCGGGACAGGGGGGTACCAGCCCCAGCATTTT

V gene: TRBV3-1
clone size: few
D gene: -
J gene: TRBJ1-2
CDR3 protein: CASSPLTQASSVITF
CDR3 DNA: TGTGCCAGCAGCCCCCTAACTCAGGCCAGCTCTGTCATCACCTTC

V gene: TRBV10-3
clone size: few
D gene: -
J gene: TRBJ1-2
CDR3 protein: CAIAGQNNYGYTF
CDR3 DNA: TGTGCCATCGCTGGACAGAATAACTATGGCTACACCTTC

V gene: TRBV4-1
clone size: -
D gene: -
J gene: TRBJ2-7
CDR3 protein: CASSQDSGRDPWYF
CDR3 DNA: TGCGCCAGCAGCCAAGATAGTGGCAGGGACCCGTGGTACTTC

V gene: TRBV20-1
clone size: -
D gene: -
J gene: TRBJ1-2
CDR3 protein: CSASGGRGYGYTF
CDR3 DNA: TGCAGTGCTAGTGGCGGAAGGGGTTATGGCTACACCTTC

V gene: TRBV5-1
clone size: few
D gene: TRBD1
J gene: TRBJ1-6
CDR3 protein: CASSSWDRNSPLHF
CDR3 DNA: TGCGCCAGCAGCTCCTGGGACAGGAATTCACCCCTCCACTTT

V gene: TRBV7-2
clone size: many
D gene: TRBD2
J gene: TRBJ2-2
CDR3 protein: CASSLSSGSGELFF
CDR3 DNA: TGTGCCAGCAGCTTATCTAGCGGGAGTGGGGAGCTGTTTTTT

V gene: TRBV10-3
clone size: few
D gene: TRBD2
J gene: TRBJ2-7
CDR3 protein: CAIGLAEAEQYF
CDR3 DNA: TGTGCCATCGGACTAGCGGAGGCCGAGCAGTACTTC